In this sample, the clone carrying this T cell receptor (beta chain) turned up many times. Antigen specificity is unknown. Diagnoses were established using clinical symptoms, serum thyroxine and TRAb, thyroid ultrasound and orbital computed tomography. The authors took PBMCs from roughly 9.5 ml fresh peripheral blood. This sample stems from a study of T cells in Graves' hyperthyroidism and ophthalmopathy. Amplification targeted TCR beta CDR3 regions from RNA transcripts. The HTBI set primed first-round TCR CDR3 RT-PCR. TCRdb itself ran the multiplex PCR reads through MiXCR, one entry per CDR3 protein. The sample holds around 200,000 distinct CDR3 sequences, around 18% seen once. The CDR3 is 15 residues long. V lost 11 bases and J lost 3, with 22 bases in between. The germline V gene encodes CDR1 MNHNS and CDR2 SASEGT. General observations from the study: Researchers report that a 13 V-J model separated ophthalmopathy from stable hyperthyroidism.

The receptor was derived from a man aged 35 to 55 with Graves' hyperthyroidism. The sequencing sample was made of blood. The chain combines TRBV6-1 with TRBJ2-5; D may be TRBD2 (6 bases). DNA of the CDR3: TGTGCCGCTCGCGGAGGGGTATTGGCTAAAGAGACCCAGTACTTC. This gives the protein CAARGGVLAKETQYF.